The clone carrying this TCR beta chain was seen at least ten times. Its target is unknown. The V gene's germline CDR1 is MNHEY and CDR2 SMNVEV (reference sequence). CDR3 length: 14 amino acids. V was clipped by 5 bases and J by 6 bases, with 13 bases between them. Stated time point: newly diagnosed GD, antithyroid drugs for less than 3 months. The TCR library was made from RNA that had been extracted from PBMCs in TRIzol. Peripheral blood, at about 8.9 milliliters, went into EDTA tubes. iRepertoire HTBI primers and Arm-PCR of CDR3 regions built TCR beta libraries. From the multiplex PCR reads, TCRdb called clonotypes with MiXCR, one entry per CDR3 protein. The sample includes 300,000 to 400,000 distinct CDR3 sequences, 15% to 19% of them seen just once. These data belong to a study of regulatory T cells in long-lasting Graves disease. Study-wide results and caveats: Persistent Graves' patients showed a TCR diversity that was lower than that of newly diagnosed ones.

The chain recombines TRBV27 with TRBJ1-4; D might be TRBD1 (5 bases). The starting material was peripheral blood mononuclear cells (PBMCs), obtained at new diagnosis, from a patient treated with antithyroid drugs. The TCR sequence derives from a female donor with Graves disease. The CDR3 DNA follows: TGTGCCAGCAGTCCCGGACAAACACATGAAAAACTGTTTTTT. Amino acids: CASSPGQTHEKLFF.